The 7 T cell receptor beta chains given below trace back to one sample, sequenced in a study of T cell responses to AZD1222 COVID-19 vaccine. Some clones are missing from TCRdb's copy, which holds only in-frame ones; the method was immunoSEQ multiplex PCR. The data hold roughly 150,000 clones, with about nine tenths observed a single time. Sequencing was performed on peripheral blood, taken on day 0 of AZD1222 vaccination. These receptors all stem from an adult in good health.

The chain employs TRBV19 and TRBJ2-2, with 8 bases lining up with TRBD1. The CDR3 spans 15 residues. V lost 5 bases to trimming and J lost 4 bases; unmatched junction nucleotides: 6. Germline loops: CDR1 LNHDA, CDR2 SQIVND (reference sequence). The CDR3 sequence is CASSVDRAGTGELFF. In DNA form, the CDR3 reads TGTGCCAGTAGTGTGGACAGGGCGGGCACCGGGGAGCTGTTTTTT.

A single count supports this clone. The gene calls are TRBV3-1 (or the pseudogene TRBV3-2) and TRBJ2-3; 10 nucleotides align to TRBD2. The CDR3 is 17 residues long. Trimming took 4 bases from V and 1 from J; bases not matched to a gene: 8. Germline lookup yields CDR1 LGHDT and CDR2 YNNKEL (reference sequence). The DNA for the CDR3 is TGTGCCAGCAGCCGACGACGAAGCGGGGGGGGCACAGATACGCAGTATTTT. Protein: CASSRRRSGGGTDTQYF.

The genes are TRBV3-1 (or the pseudogene TRBV3-2) and TRBJ1-2; 7 bases fit TRBD1. In germline, CDR1 is LGHDT, CDR2 YNNKEL (reference sequence). The length of the CDR3 is 13 residues. J was trimmed by 6 bases and V by 2 bases; bases with no gene match: 3. The DNA of the CDR3 is TGTGCCAGCAGCCAATTAAGGGGGCATGGCTACACCTTC. Amino acid sequence: CASSQLRGHGYTF.

J is TRBJ2-7 and V is TRBV5-6; D not certain. Trimming shortened V by 4 bases and J by 5 bases, and 25 bases separated the two germline ends. Germline V CDR1 and CDR2: SGHDT, YYEEEE. CDR3 length equals 17 residues. CDR3 protein: CASSPFLRSAPRDEQYF. The CDR3 DNA follows: TGTGCCAGCAGCCCCTTCCTAAGGAGCGCACCCCGGGACGAGCAGTACTTC.

The genes are TRBV9 and TRBJ2-7; D may be TRBD1 (5 bases). The CDR3 covers 14 residues. Germline V gives CDR1 SGDLS, CDR2 YYNGEE. Trimming left V 4 bases short and J 2 bases short, with 13 bases between. The CDR3 coding sequence is TGTGCCAGCAGCCCCCGACAGAAAACCTACGAGCAGTACTTC. It is translated as CASSPRQKTYEQYF.

This clone was counted only a few times. The gene calls are TRBV29-1 and TRBJ1-4, with D maybe TRBD1 (6 bases). Germline V gives CDR1 SQVTM, CDR2 ANQGSEA. The length of the CDR3 is 14 residues. Trimming removed 6 bases from V and 5 bases from J, with 16 bases in between. The CDR3 sequence: CSVGSGDTNEKLFF. Written as DNA, the CDR3 is TGCAGCGTCGGCTCAGGGGACACGAATGAAAAACTGTTTTTT.

Here the CDR3 reads CASSLIEQNNEKLFF. The CDR3 DNA is TGTGCCAGCAGCTTGATCGAACAGAATAATGAAAAACTGTTTTTT. The chain combines TRBV5-4 with TRBJ1-4; D is ambiguous. V lost 1 base and J 4 bases, leaving 11 bases between the germline ends. The germline CDR1 and CDR2 sequences are SGHNT and YYREEE (reference sequence). This CDR3 is built from 15 residues.